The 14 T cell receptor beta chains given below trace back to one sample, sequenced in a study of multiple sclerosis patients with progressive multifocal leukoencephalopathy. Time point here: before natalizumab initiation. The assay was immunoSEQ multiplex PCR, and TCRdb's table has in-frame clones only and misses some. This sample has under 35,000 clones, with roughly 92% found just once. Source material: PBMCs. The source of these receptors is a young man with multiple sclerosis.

CDR3 bases: TGTGCCAGCAGCTTAATACGTTTAGGGGATGTGCAGCAGTACTTC. It translates to CASSLIRLGDVQQYF. J is TRBJ2-7 and V is TRBV7-2; weak D call: TRBD1 (5 bases). V lost 2 bases and J lost 8, with 19 bases in between. In germline, CDR1 is SGHTA, CDR2 FQGNSA. The CDR3 runs to 15 residues.

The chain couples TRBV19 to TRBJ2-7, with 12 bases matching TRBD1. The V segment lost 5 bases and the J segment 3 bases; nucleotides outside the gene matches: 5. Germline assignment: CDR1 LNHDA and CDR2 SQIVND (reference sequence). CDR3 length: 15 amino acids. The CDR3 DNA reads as TGTGCCAGTAGTCCTGGGACAGGGGGCAACTACGAGCAGTACTTC. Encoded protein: CASSPGTGGNYEQYF.

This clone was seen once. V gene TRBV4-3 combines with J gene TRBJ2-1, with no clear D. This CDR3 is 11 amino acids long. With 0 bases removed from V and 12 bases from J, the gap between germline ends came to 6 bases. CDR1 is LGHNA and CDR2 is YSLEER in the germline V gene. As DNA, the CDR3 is TGCGCCAGCAGCCAAGACTGCCGGCAGTTCTTC. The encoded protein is CASSQDCRQFF.

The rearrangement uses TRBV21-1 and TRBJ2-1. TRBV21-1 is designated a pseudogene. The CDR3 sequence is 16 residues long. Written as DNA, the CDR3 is TGTGCCAGCACCCCAGTCGGTCCACCACGCCACAATGAGCAGTTCTTC. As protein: CASTPVGPPRHNEQFF.

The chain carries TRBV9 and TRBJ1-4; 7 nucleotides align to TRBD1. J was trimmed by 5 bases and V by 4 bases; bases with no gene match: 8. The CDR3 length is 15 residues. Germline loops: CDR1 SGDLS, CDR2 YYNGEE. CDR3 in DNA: TGTGCCAGCAGCCCACAGGGGCTCGAAAATGAAAAACTGTTTTTT. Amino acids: CASSPQGLENEKLFF.

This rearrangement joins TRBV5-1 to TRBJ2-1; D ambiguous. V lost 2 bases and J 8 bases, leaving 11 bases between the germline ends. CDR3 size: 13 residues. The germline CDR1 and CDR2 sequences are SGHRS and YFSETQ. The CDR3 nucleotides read TGCGCCAGCAGCTTAGCGCCCGAGGATGAGCAGTTCTTC. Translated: CASSLAPEDEQFF. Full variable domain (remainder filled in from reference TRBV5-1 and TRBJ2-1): KAGVTQTPRYLIKTRGQQVTLSCSPISGHRSVSWYQQTPGQGLQFLFEYFSETQRNKGNFPGRFSGRQFSNSRSEMNVSTLELGDSALYLCASSLAPEDEQFFGPGTRLTVL.

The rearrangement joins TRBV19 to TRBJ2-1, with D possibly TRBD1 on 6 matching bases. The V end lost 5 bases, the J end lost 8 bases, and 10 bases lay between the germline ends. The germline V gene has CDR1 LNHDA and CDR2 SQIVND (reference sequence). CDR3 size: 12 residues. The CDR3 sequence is CASSLQGYEQFF. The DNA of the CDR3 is TGTGCCAGTAGTTTACAGGGTTATGAGCAGTTCTTC. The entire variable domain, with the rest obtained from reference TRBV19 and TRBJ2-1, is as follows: DGGITQSPKYLFRKEGQNVTLSCEQNLNHDAMYWYRQDPGQGLRLIYYSQIVNDFQKGDIAEGYSVSREKKESFPLTVTSAQKNPTAFYLCASSLQGYEQFFGPGTRLTVL.

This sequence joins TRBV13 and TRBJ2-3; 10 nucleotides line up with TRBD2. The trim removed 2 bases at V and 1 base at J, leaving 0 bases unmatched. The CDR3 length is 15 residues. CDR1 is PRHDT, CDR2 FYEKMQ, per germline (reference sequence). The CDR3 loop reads CASSLTSGGTDTQYF. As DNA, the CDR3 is TGTGCCAGCAGCTTAACTAGCGGGGGCACAGATACGCAGTATTTT.

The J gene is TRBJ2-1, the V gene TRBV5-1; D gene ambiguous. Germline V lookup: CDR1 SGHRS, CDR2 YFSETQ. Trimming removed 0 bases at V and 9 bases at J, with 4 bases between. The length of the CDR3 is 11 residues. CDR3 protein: CASSLVGEQFF. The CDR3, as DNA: TGCGCCAGCAGCTTGGTAGGTGAGCAGTTCTTC.

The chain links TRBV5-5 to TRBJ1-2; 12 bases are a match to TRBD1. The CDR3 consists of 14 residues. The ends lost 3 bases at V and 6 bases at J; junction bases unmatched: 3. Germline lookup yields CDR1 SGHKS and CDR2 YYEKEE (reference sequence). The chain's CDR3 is CASSSGTGGNGYTF. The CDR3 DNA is TGTGCCAGCAGCTCGGGGACAGGGGGCAATGGCTACACCTTC.

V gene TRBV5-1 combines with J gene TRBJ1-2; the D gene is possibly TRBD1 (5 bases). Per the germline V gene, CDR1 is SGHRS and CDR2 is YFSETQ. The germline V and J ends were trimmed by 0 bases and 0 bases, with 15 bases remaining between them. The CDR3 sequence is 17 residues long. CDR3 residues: CASSLDGWGSTNYGYTF. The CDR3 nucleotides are TGCGCCAGCAGCTTGGATGGGTGGGGGTCGACTAACTATGGCTACACCTTC. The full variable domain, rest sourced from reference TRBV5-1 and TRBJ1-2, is KAGVTQTPRYLIKTRGQQVTLSCSPISGHRSVSWYQQTPGQGLQFLFEYFSETQRNKGNFPGRFSGRQFSNSRSEMNVSTLELGDSALYLCASSLDGWGSTNYGYTFGSGTRLTVV.

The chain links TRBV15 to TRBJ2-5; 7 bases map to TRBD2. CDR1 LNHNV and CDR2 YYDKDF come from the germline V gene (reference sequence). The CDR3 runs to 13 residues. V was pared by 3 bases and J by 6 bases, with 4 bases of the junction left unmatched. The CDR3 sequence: CATSSGRRKTQYF. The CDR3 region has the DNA TGTGCCACCAGCAGCGGGAGGAGGAAGACCCAGTACTTC.

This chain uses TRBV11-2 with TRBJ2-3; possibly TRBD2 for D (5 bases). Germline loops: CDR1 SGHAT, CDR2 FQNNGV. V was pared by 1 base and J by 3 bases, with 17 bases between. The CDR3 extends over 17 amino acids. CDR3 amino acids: CASSLGRTGVNTDTQYF. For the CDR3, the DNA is TGTGCCAGCAGCTTAGGCCGGACTGGGGTGAATACAGATACGCAGTATTTT.

CDR3 sequence reads: CASSPGGTGGFF. In DNA, the CDR3 is TGCGCCAGCAGCCCGGGCGGGACAGGGGGATTCTTC. The rearrangement joins TRBV5-1 to TRBJ2-1; 11 bases are shared with TRBD1. The V and J ends lost 4 bases and 16 bases, in that order; junction bases with no gene match: 7. This CDR3 has 12 residues. Germline lookup yields CDR1 SGHRS and CDR2 YFSETQ.